This T cell receptor beta chain is from a study of regulatory T cells in long-lasting Graves disease. Whole-study results and caveats: Small numbers of samples may have cut accuracy. When disease was persistent, TRBV28, TRBJ1-2 and TRBJ2-5 were the favored segments. Sharing of public clonotypes was greater in persistent patients (roughly 2,900) than in new patients (around 890).

Indicated time point: newly diagnosed GD, antithyroid drugs for less than 3 months. TCR sequences were obtained from RNA taken from PBMCs. Staff took 7.5 to 9.5 milliliters of peripheral blood and put it into EDTA tubes. The V gene's germline CDR1 is SGHTA and CDR2 FQGTGA. V trimming: 0 bases; J trimming: 9 bases; junction bases outside the gene matches: 8. The CDR3 has 16 amino acids. In building TCR beta libraries, iRepertoire HTBI primers were used together with Arm-PCR of CDR3 regions. TCRdb analysed the multiplex PCR reads with MiXCR anew, one entry per CDR3 protein. This sample has 200,000 to 250,000 distinct CDR3 sequences; about a sixth occur once, and the top ten carry roughly a fifth. This clonotype was counted many times. Its antigen remains unknown.

The V call is TRBV7-3, the J call TRBJ2-1, with 10 bases aligning to TRBD2. The TCR originated in a female donor with Graves disease. The sample here was peripheral blood mononuclear cells (PBMCs), taken at new diagnosis, from a patient treated with antithyroid drugs. The CDR3 loop is CASSLTTASGSSEQFF. The CDR3 DNA sequence: TGTGCCAGCAGCTTAACCACTGCTAGCGGGAGTAGTGAGCAGTTCTTC. The entire variable domain, with the rest obtained from reference TRBV7-3 and TRBJ2-1, is as follows: GAGVSQTPSNKVTEKGKYVELRCDPISGHTALYWYRQSLGQGPEFLIYFQGTGAADDSGLPNDRFFAVRPEGSVSTLKIQRTERGDSAVYLCASSLTTASGSSEQFFGPGTRLTVL.